This T cell receptor (beta chain) was identified in a study of T cells in Graves' hyperthyroidism and ophthalmopathy. TCR beta CDR3 regions were amplified from RNA transcripts. First-round RT-PCR of the TCR CDR3 relied on the HTBI primer set. A single record per CDR3 protein comes from TCRdb applying MiXCR to the multiplex PCR reads. The sample consists of roughly 500,000 distinct CDR3 sequences, 20% to 25% of them appearing once. Trimming pared 1 base from V and 4 bases from J, leaving 13 bases between. The CDR3 has 15 residues. The V gene's germline CDR1 is LGHNA and CDR2 YSLEER. The chain uses TRBV4-3 and TRBJ1-2; tentative D call: TRBD1 (6 bases). Sequences were obtained from blood. This clonotype was obtained from a woman in her sixties or seventies with Graves' ophthalmopathy. The CDR3 DNA reads as TGCGCCAGCAGCCAAGGGCCAGGGGCGCCCTATGGCTACACCTTC. The encoded protein is CASSQGPGAPYGYTF.